The 2 T cell receptor beta chains in this list originate from one sample, sequenced in a study of tumor-infiltrating lymphocytes in localized non-small cell lung cancer. The data were produced by immunoSEQ multiplex PCR, yet TCRdb's version contains in-frame clones alone and is incomplete. The sample consists of about 16,000 clones, over 65% of them appearing once. The sequencing sample was made of lung tumor tissue. All receptors come from a human donor with non-small cell lung cancer.

In its sample, this clone was seen a few times. The chain couples TRBV11-2 to TRBJ2-7, with 11 bases identical to TRBD2. The CDR3 has 14 residues. After removal of 3 bases from V and 6 bases from J, the junction contained 4 bases not matched to a gene. Germline loops: CDR1 SGHAT, CDR2 FQNNGV. The CDR3 DNA reads TGTGCCAGCAGCTTTAGCGGGGGGGCCCGCGAGCAGTACTTC. Its translation: CASSFSGGAREQYF.

The rearrangement links TRBV5-5 to TRBJ2-1; D unresolved. This CDR3 has 13 residues. CDR1 SGHKS and CDR2 YYEKEE come from the germline V gene (reference sequence). The ends were cut back, 2 bases at V and 5 bases at J, with 8 bases in the middle. The CDR3 sequence is CASSFGPNNEQFF. CDR3 coding DNA: TGTGCCAGCAGCTTTGGGCCGAACAATGAGCAGTTCTTC.